Listed here are 16 T cell receptor beta chains from one sample, sequenced in a study of regulatory and conventional T cells in RAG deficiency. The protocol was immunoSEQ multiplex PCR, while the TCRdb copy is restricted to in-frame clones and leaves out a portion. Here the sample spans around 37,000 clones, approximately 91% being singletons. This sample also appeared in a second study, on regulatory T cells. That report notes: The primer mix had 52 TRBV and 13 TRBJ primers.

Sequences were obtained from CD8+ T cells sorted from blood. The receptors were gathered from a human donor in good health.

CDR3 nucleotide sequence: TGCGCCAGCAGCCTGCGTACAGACATCTATGGCTACACCTTC. Translation gives CASSLRTDIYGYTF. This chain joins TRBV5-1 and TRBJ1-2, with D hard to call. V shed 4 bases and J shed 4 bases, with 14 bases lying between them. This CDR3 contains 14 residues. CDR1 is SGHRS and CDR2 is YFSETQ in the germline V gene. Full variable domain (missing parts from reference TRBV5-1 and TRBJ1-2): KAGVTQTPRYLIKTRGQQVTLSCSPISGHRSVSWYQQTPGQGLQFLFEYFSETQRNKGNFPGRFSGRQFSNSRSEMNVSTLELGDSALYLCASSLRTDIYGYTFGSGTRLTVV.

V is TRBV27 and J is TRBJ1-1; D is possibly TRBD1 (5 bases). The ends were cut back, 0 bases at V and 1 base at J, with 15 bases in the middle. This CDR3 is 17 amino acids long. Germline V gives CDR1 MNHEY, CDR2 SMNVEV (reference sequence). This chain's CDR3 is CASSLSRVGVGNTEAFF. CDR3 nucleotide sequence: TGTGCCAGCAGTTTATCCAGAGTAGGGGTGGGGAACACTGAAGCTTTCTTT.

The gene calls are TRBV6-4 and TRBJ2-2; 11 positions match TRBD1. In germline, CDR1 is MRHNA, CDR2 SNTAGT. The CDR3 covers 14 residues. J was trimmed by 6 bases and V by 6 bases; bases with no gene match: 3. DNA for the CDR3: TGTGCCAGCAGCAGGGACAGGGGGTCCGGGGAGCTGTTTTTT. It specifies CASSRDRGSGELFF.

The chain has TRBV2 and TRBJ1-5; no definite D call. This CDR3 region has 15 residues. V gave up 2 bases and J gave up 2 bases, with 10 bases separating them. CDR1 and CDR2 (germline): SNHLY, FYNNEI. The CDR3 loop is CASSERTEGNQPQHF. The CDR3 region has the DNA TGTGCCAGCAGTGAACGGACGGAGGGCAATCAGCCCCAGCATTTT. The variable domain in full, completed from reference TRBV2 and TRBJ1-5, reads EPEVTQTPSHQVTQMGQEVILRCVPISNHLYFYWYRQILGQKVEFLVSFYNNEISEKSEIFDDQFSVERPDGSNFTLKIRSTKLEDSAMYFCASSERTEGNQPQHFGDGTRLSIL.

V is TRBV4-1 and J is TRBJ2-2; 10 nucleotides line up with TRBD2. Germline loops: CDR1 MGHRA, CDR2 YSYEKL. Trimming cost V 3 bases and J 1 base; bases outside gene matches: 8. CDR3 length: 18 amino acids. The CDR3 DNA is TGCGCCAGCAGCCAGCACGCTAGCGGGGGCCGGAACACCGGGGAGCTGTTTTTT. The encoded protein is CASSQHASGGRNTGELFF.

J is TRBJ1-1 and V is TRBV15; D uncertain. V was pared by 3 bases and J by 0 bases, with 5 bases between. CDR1 and CDR2 from the germline V gene are LNHNV and YYDKDF (reference sequence). There are 13 residues in the CDR3. The CDR3: CATSSSVNTEAFF. In nucleotides, the CDR3 is TGTGCCACCAGCAGCTCAGTGAACACTGAAGCTTTCTTT.

This chain joins TRBV28 and TRBJ2-2, with TRBD1 identical over 8 bases. This CDR3 is built from 16 residues. Losses at the gene ends were 3 bases for V and 1 base for J; bases not matched to a gene: 4. The V gene's germline CDR1 is MDHEN and CDR2 SYDVKM. The CDR3 sequence: CASSFPGTGNTGELFF. In DNA, the CDR3 is TGTGCCAGCAGTTTTCCTGGGACAGGGAACACCGGGGAGCTGTTTTTT.

This clone was picked up one time. V usage is TRBV4-2 and J usage is TRBJ2-7; no definite D call. The CDR3 totals 15 residues. Germline lookup yields CDR1 LGHNA and CDR2 YNFKEQ. The V end was cut by 0 bases, the J end by 4 bases, with 13 bases between. CDR3 coding DNA: TGTGCCAGCAGCCAAGATTACGGGCCGAGGTACGAGCAGTACTTC. The encoded protein is CASSQDYGPRYEQYF.

This chain uses TRBV18 with TRBJ1-1; D gene ambiguous. There are 14 residues in the CDR3. Trimming shortened V by 3 bases and J by 0 bases, and 8 bases separated the two germline ends. The germline V gene encodes CDR1 KGHSH and CDR2 LQKENI. CDR3 residues: CASSPRAMNTEAFF. The CDR3 DNA follows: TGTGCCAGCTCACCTAGAGCAATGAACACTGAAGCTTTCTTT.

J is TRBJ2-7 and V is TRBV9; D call uncertain. V was cut by 0 bases and J by 4 bases, with 11 bases left in between. CDR1 SGDLS and CDR2 YYNGEE come from the germline V gene. The CDR3 has 14 residues. The CDR3 nucleotides are TGTGCCAGCAGCGTAGAGGTCGGGCAATACGAGCAGTACTTC. Its translation is CASSVEVGQYEQYF.

The V and J genes are TRBV7-9 and TRBJ1-4; D is unclear. The CDR3 runs 13 residues. Germline assignment: CDR1 SEHNR and CDR2 FQNEAQ (reference sequence). The germline V and J ends were trimmed by 6 bases and 8 bases, with 13 bases remaining between them. The CDR3 coding sequence is TGTGCCAGCAGTTTGGCGACGGTAGAAAAACTGTTTTTT. Translation gives CASSLATVEKLFF.

The V and J genes are TRBV7-6 and TRBJ1-6, with D unclear. Trimming took 7 bases from V and 8 from J, leaving 15 bases between them. Per the germline V gene, CDR1 is SGHVS and CDR2 is FNYEAQ. The CDR3 extends over 14 amino acids. The CDR3 DNA reads as TGTGCCAGCACAGATAGCATCAAGGATTCACCCCTCCACTTT. This sequence encodes CASTDSIKDSPLHF.

The rearrangement uses TRBV6-5 and TRBJ1-3, with D unclear. This CDR3 comprises 14 residues. V lost 2 bases to trimming and J lost 0 bases, with 5 bases between them. Germline V gives CDR1 MNHEY, CDR2 SVGAGI. CDR3 sequence reads: CASSYRSSGNTIYF. The DNA of the CDR3 is TGTGCCAGCAGTTACAGGAGCTCTGGAAACACCATATATTTT.

This clone appeared a few times. This chain links TRBV6-1 with TRBJ2-5; D gene unclear. Germline-derived CDR1 and CDR2 are MNHNS and SASEGT. This CDR3 has 13 amino acids. V was shortened by 8 bases and J by 4 bases, with 14 bases between the two germline ends. CDR3 loop: CASSTDERETQYF. As DNA, the CDR3 is TGTGCCAGCTCCACGGACGAAAGAGAGACCCAGTACTTC.

The chain recombines TRBV19 with TRBJ1-5; D gene uncertain. Per germline, CDR1 LNHDA and CDR2 SQIVND (reference sequence). This CDR3 region has 14 residues. Deletions cut 4 bases from V and 0 bases from J, with 7 bases between. The DNA for the CDR3 is TGTGCCAGTAGTACAGTCAGTAGCAATCAGCCCCAGCATTTT. It codes for CASSTVSSNQPQHF.

This chain connects TRBV7-9 to TRBJ2-5; the D is unclear. Germline CDR1 is SEHNR and CDR2 is FQNEAQ (reference sequence). Deletions cut 2 bases from V and 1 base from J, with 11 bases between. This CDR3 has 15 residues. CDR3 in DNA: TGTGCCAGCAGCTTATACTTGGTCATCCAAGAGACCCAGTACTTC. Protein sequence: CASSLYLVIQETQYF.